Listed below are T cell receptor beta chains from one sample, sequenced in a study of early stage breast cancer tumors. Data came from immunoSEQ multiplex PCR; TCRdb stores just in-frame clones and leaves some out. This table has 25,000 to 35,000 clones, roughly 81% appearing once. Material for sequencing was blood. All receptors derive from a person in their fifties or sixties with breast cancer. Each CDR3 is given with its conserved first and last residue. A D gene is named only where the DNA matches it firmly. Clone size is not always given. Where it is, it says once, few, many or a class for expanded clones.

TRBD2 | NA | TRBJ2-7 | TRBV5-1 | TGCGCCAGCAGCTTGCGGGGGGACTCCTACGAGCAGTACTTC | CASSLRGDSYEQYF
NA | NA | TRBJ1-2 | TRBV7-9 | TGTGCCAGCATCCCTCCGGCAGCAATCTACACCTTC | CASIPPAAIYTF
NA | NA | TRBJ2-5 | TRBV11-3 | TGTGCCAGCAGCTTAGAACAGCAAGAGACCCAGTACTTC | CASSLEQQETQYF
NA | NA | TRBJ2-3 | TRBV5-4 | TGTGCCAGCAGCCTAGACTACGAGGGGACAGATACGCAGTATTTT | CASSLDYEGTDTQYF
NA | NA | TRBJ2-5 | TRBV5-1 | TGCGCCAGCAGCTTGTACCAAGAGACCCAGTACTTC | CASSLYQETQYF
TRBD1 | once | TRBJ2-4 | TRBV6-1 | TGTGCCAGCAGTGAAGGACAGGGGTTGGCCAAAAACATTCAGTACTTC | CASSEGQGLAKNIQYF
NA | NA | TRBJ2-3 | TRBV5-1 | TGCGCCAGCAGCTTGGGGTGGGCAGGCACAGATACGCAGTATTTT | CASSLGWAGTDTQYF
NA | few | TRBJ2-3 | TRBV6-6 | TGTGCCAGCTCCACCACCGGGGCAGGCACAGATACGCAGTATTTT | CASSTTGAGTDTQYF
NA | NA | TRBJ1-5 | TRBV6-4 | TGTGCCAGCAGTGCCAACGGACAGTCTAATCAGCCCCAGCATTTT | CASSANGQSNQPQHF
NA | once | TRBJ2-5 | TRBV4-3 | TGCGCCAGCAGCCATGGGACGTCCCCGGAGACCCAGTACTTC | CASSHGTSPETQYF
NA | NA | TRBJ2-7 | TRBV7-9 | TGTGCCAGCAGCTTAGGGAACGAGCAGTACTTC | CASSLGNEQYF
TRBD1 | NA | TRBJ2-3 | TRBV7-2 | TGTGCCAGCAGCCCAAGACAGGGGCGGGCAGATACGCAGTATTTT | CASSPRQGRADTQYF
NA | NA | TRBJ1-2 | TRBV19 | TGTGCCAGTAGTATAATCCGGGGCAGGGGCTATGGCTACACCTTC | CASSIIRGRGYGYTF
NA | NA | TRBJ1-4 | TRBV7-2 | TGTGCCAGCTCCGAGGGATTTTCAGAAAAACTGTTTTTT | CASSEGFSEKLFF
NA | NA | TRBJ1-5 | TRBV27 | TGTGCCAGCAGGTCCTCCGGGACGCCAAATCAGCCCCAGCATTTT | CASRSSGTPNQPQHF
NA | NA | TRBJ2-6 | TRBV15 | TGTGCCACCAGCAGAGATCAAGGTGGGGCCAACGTCCTGACTTTC | CATSRDQGGANVLTF
TRBD1 | NA | TRBJ1-5 | TRBV19 | TGTGCCAGTACCGCCCTCTCGGGACAGGGGACTTTTGGCAATCAGCCCCAGCATTTT | CASTALSGQGTFGNQPQHF
TRBD2 | NA | TRBJ2-1 | TRBV7-9 | TGTGCCAGCAGCCTACCGGGACTACACAATGAGCAGTTCTTC | CASSLPGLHNEQFF
NA | NA | TRBJ2-5 | TRBV9 | TGTGCCAGCAGCGTAGGGCTAGCCGGGACCCAGTACTTC | CASSVGLAGTQYF
TRBD1 | NA | TRBJ2-7 | TRBV7-2 | TGTGCCAGCAGTCTACAGGGGGCAGTTGTGTACGAGCAGTACTTC | CASSLQGAVVYEQYF
TRBD2 | NA | TRBJ2-3 | TRBV6-1 | TGTGCCAGCAGGGGACTAGCGGGGGCAGATACGCAGTATTTT | CASRGLAGADTQYF
NA | NA | TRBJ1-4 | TRBV6-1 | TGTGCCAGCAGGAGGGAACAGGGTTCTTTCGAAAAACTGTTTTTT | CASRREQGSFEKLFF
NA | NA | TRBJ1-3 | TRBV6-1 | TGTGCCAGCAGAACAGGGTCCTCTGGAAACACCATATATTTT | CASRTGSSGNTIYF
TRBD1 | few | TRBJ1-4 | TRBV18 | TGTGCCAGCTCAGAGGGACAGGGAGCCGAAAAACTGTTTTTT | CASSEGQGAEKLFF
NA | NA | TRBJ2-4 | TRBV4-1 | TGCGCCAGCAGCCATGGCGGGCTAGCCAAAAACATTCAGTACTTC | CASSHGGLAKNIQYF
NA | NA | TRBJ1-5 | TRBV9 | TGTGCCAGCAGCCCTGGGGGTGAGTGGCATCAGCCCCAGCATTTT | CASSPGGEWHQPQHF
NA | NA | TRBJ2-1 | TRBV1 | TGCACCAGCAGCCAAGATGGGACCATCAATGAGCAGTTCTTC | CTSSQDGTINEQFF
NA | NA | TRBJ1-3 | TRBV5-4 | TGTGCCAGCGCCAGGGACATCTCTGGAAACACCATATATTTT | CASARDISGNTIYF
TRBD2 | NA | TRBJ2-5 | TRBV2 | TGTGCCAGCTCGGGGGGAGCGGGAGGTGGAGAGACCCAGTACTTC | CASSGGAGGGETQYF
NA | NA | TRBJ1-4 | TRBV7-2 | TGTGCCAGCAGCCCCACACTGTGGGTGGGTAATGAAAAACTGTTTTTT | CASSPTLWVGNEKLFF
TRBD2 | NA | TRBJ2-1 | TRBV30 | TGTGCCTGGAGTGTACTAGCGGGAGCAGGCCGGGAGCAGTTCTTC | CAWSVLAGAGREQFF
NA | NA | TRBJ2-4 | TRBV5-5 | TGTGCCAGCAGCTTGAGTCTAGCCAAAAACATTCAGTACTTC | CASSLSLAKNIQYF
TRBD2 | NA | TRBJ2-1 | TRBV5-4 | TGTGCCAGCAGCTTTGGCGGGGGGGCAGGCGAGCAGTTCTTC | CASSFGGGAGEQFF
NA | NA | TRBJ2-3 | TRBV10-2 | TGCGCCAGCAGTGAGTGGTCCAGTCCCAGCACAGATACGCAGTATTTT | CASSEWSSPSTDTQYF
TRBD1 | NA | TRBJ2-1 | TRBV9 | TGTGCCAGCAGCCATTTAGGGACAGGGGACTACAATGAGCAGTTCTTC | CASSHLGTGDYNEQFF
NA | NA | TRBJ1-1 | TRBV28 | TGTGCCAGCAACCAACCTCGGGACACTTTGTACACTGAAGCTTTCTTT | CASNQPRDTLYTEAFF
TRBD1 | few | TRBJ2-7 | TRBV7-9 | TGTGCCAGCAGCTTTACAGGGGACGAGCAGTACTTC | CASSFTGDEQYF
NA | NA | TRBJ1-4 | TRBV28 | TGTGCCAGCAGTGTCAGCCAAACTAATGAAAAACTGTTTTTT | CASSVSQTNEKLFF
TRBD2 | NA | TRBJ2-1 | TRBV5-1 | TGCGCCAGCAGCTTTCTGCCGGGACTAGCGGGGGGTTCCTACAATGAGCAGTTCTTC | CASSFLPGLAGGSYNEQFF
NA | NA | TRBJ1-1 | TRBV5-1 | TGCGCCAGCAGCTTGGGGTCAGGCATGAACACTGAAGCTTTCTTT | CASSLGSGMNTEAFF
NA | few | TRBJ1-1 | TRBV28 | TGTGCCAGCAGTTTAAAATCCCTACAGGGTTCCATGAACACTGAAGCTTTCTTT | CASSLKSLQGSMNTEAFF
NA | NA | TRBJ1-4 | TRBV5-6 | TGTGCCAGCAGCCGCCGCCAGGGGTCTAATGAAAAACTGTTTTTT | CASSRRQGSNEKLFF
TRBD1 | NA | TRBJ1-6 | TRBV28 | TGTGCCAGCACCCCCGGACAGGGATATAATTCACCCCTCCACTTT | CASTPGQGYNSPLHF
TRBD1 | few | TRBJ1-5 | TRBV19 | TGTGCCAGTAGCAGGCCCGGGACAGGGGCAGGTCAGCCCCAGCATTTT | CASSRPGTGAGQPQHF
NA | NA | TRBJ2-1 | TRBV4-3 | TGCGCCAGCAGCGTCTACTTCGGCAATGAGCAGTTCTTC | CASSVYFGNEQFF
NA | NA | TRBJ1-3 | TRBV7-7 | TGTGCCAGCAGACGGCAGGCCCGAGAACCCCCTGGAAACACCATATATTTT | CASRRQAREPPGNTIYF
NA | NA | TRBJ1-2 | TRBV28 | TGTGCCAGCAGACCTCATGTAGCTAACTATGGCTACACCTTC | CASRPHVANYGYTF